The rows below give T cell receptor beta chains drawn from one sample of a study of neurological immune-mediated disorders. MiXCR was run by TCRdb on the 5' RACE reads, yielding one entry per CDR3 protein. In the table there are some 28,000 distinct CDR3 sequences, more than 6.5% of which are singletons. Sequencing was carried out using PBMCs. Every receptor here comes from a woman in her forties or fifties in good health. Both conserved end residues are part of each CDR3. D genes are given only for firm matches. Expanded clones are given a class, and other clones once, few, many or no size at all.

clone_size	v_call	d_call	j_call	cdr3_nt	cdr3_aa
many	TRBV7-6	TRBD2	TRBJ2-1	TGTGCCAGCAGCCTGGGGCCTAGCGGGGGGGCGGGAAATGAGCAGTTCTTC	CASSLGPSGGAGNEQFF
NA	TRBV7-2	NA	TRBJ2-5	TGTGCCAGCAGCAGGGGAAGTGGACAAGAGACCCAGTACTTC	CASSRGSGQETQYF
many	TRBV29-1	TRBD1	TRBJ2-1	TGCAGCGTTTCCCCCGGGACAGCGAATGAGCAGTTCTTC	CSVSPGTANEQFF
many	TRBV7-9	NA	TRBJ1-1	TGTGCCAGCAGCGCCGGGACACCGAACACTGAAGCTTTCTTT	CASSAGTPNTEAFF
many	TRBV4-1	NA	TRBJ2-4	TGCGCCAGCAGCCAAGAAGCCGTGATAAACATTCAGTACTTC	CASSQEAVINIQYF
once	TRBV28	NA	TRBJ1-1	TGTGCCAGCAGTTTTAGTGAGGGGTGGCAATGGAACACTGAAGCTTTCTTT	CASSFSEGWQWNTEAFF
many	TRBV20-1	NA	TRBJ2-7	TGCAGTGCTAGTACTGGGGGAACCGAGCAGTACTTC	CSASTGGTEQYF
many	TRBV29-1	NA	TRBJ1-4	TGCAGCGGCGGAGGTAATGAAAAACTGTTTTTT	CSGGGNEKLFF
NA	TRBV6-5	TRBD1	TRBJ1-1	TGTGCCAGCAGTTACGGTGGACAGGGGGCAGGGGAAGCTTTCTTT	CASSYGGQGAGEAFF
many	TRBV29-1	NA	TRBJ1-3	TGCAGCGTTGAAGTTCTGCAGGGCACCATATATTTT	CSVEVLQGTIYF
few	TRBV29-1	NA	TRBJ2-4	TGCAGCGTTGAACCGATGGCCAAAAACATTCAGTACTTC	CSVEPMAKNIQYF
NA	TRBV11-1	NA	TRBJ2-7	TGTGCCAGCAGCTTAGAGTATGACAGAAACAACTACGAGCAGTACTTC	CASSLEYDRNNYEQYF
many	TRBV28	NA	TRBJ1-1	TGTGCCAGCATCCTCCAAAACAGCGATGAAGCTTTCTTT	CASILQNSDEAFF
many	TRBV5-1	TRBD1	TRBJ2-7	TGCGCCAGCAGCGCCTCGGGACAGGATAGCTCCTACGAGCAGTACTTC	CASSASGQDSSYEQYF
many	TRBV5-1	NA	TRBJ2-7	TGCGCCAGCAGCTTGGATGTGACAGGCTCCTACGAGCAGTACTTC	CASSLDVTGSYEQYF
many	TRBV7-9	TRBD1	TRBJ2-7	TGTGCCAGCAGCCCGGGACAGCAACCCTACGAGCAGTACTTC	CASSPGQQPYEQYF
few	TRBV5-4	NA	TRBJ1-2	TGTGCCAGCAGCCCCCGGGGAGGAGGGAACTATGGCTACACCTTC	CASSPRGGGNYGYTF
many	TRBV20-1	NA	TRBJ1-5	TGCAGTGCCAGTAATCAGGGAAATCAGCCCCAGCATTTT	CSASNQGNQPQHF
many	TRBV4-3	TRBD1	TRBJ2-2	TGCGCCAGCAGCCAAGGACCGGGACAGTCGGTCACCGGGGAGCTGTTTTTT	CASSQGPGQSVTGELFF
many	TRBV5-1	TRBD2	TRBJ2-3	TGCGCCAGCAGCAAACCGGGAGGAGATACGCAGTATTTT	CASSKPGGDTQYF
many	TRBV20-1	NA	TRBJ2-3	TGCAGTGCTAGAGACTCGAGGACACGCACAGATACGCAGTATTTT	CSARDSRTRTDTQYF
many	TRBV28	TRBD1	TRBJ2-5	TGTGCCAGCAGCTTAGGGACAGCGAGACACCAAGAGACCCAGTACTTC	CASSLGTARHQETQYF
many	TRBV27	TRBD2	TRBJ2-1	TGTGCCAGCAGTGGACGGGGACTAGCGGAAACCTCTTGGAATGAGCAGTTCTTC	CASSGRGLAETSWNEQFF
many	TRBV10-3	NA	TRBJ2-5	TGTGCCATCAGTGAGTCCCCCGCCACCCAGGAGACCCAGTACTTC	CAISESPATQETQYF
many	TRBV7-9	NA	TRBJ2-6	TGTGCCAGCAGCTTCGCGGCCTCTGGGGCCAACGTCCTGACTTTC	CASSFAASGANVLTF
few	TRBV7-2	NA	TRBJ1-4	TGTGCCAGCAGCCCCAGGCGCTCTAATGAAAAACTGTTTTTT	CASSPRRSNEKLFF
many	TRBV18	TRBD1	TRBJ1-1	TGTGCCAGCTCACCACCGACTGGGCCGACAGGGGGAGGAACTGAAGCTTTCTTT	CASSPPTGPTGGGTEAFF
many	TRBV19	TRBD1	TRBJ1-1	TGTGCCAGTAGCGACCCCACCTCAGGGGGCAAAGCTTTCTTT	CASSDPTSGGKAFF
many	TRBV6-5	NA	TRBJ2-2	TGTGCCAGCAGTTCCTTACCGGTTCACACCGGGGAGCTGTTTTTT	CASSSLPVHTGELFF
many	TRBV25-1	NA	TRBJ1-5	TGTGCCAGCAGTGTTTCGGTTAGCAATCAGCCCCAGCATTTT	CASSVSVSNQPQHF
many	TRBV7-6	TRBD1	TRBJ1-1	TGTGCCAGCAGCGAGCGAGCAGGGGGCAACACTGAAGCTTTCTTT	CASSERAGGNTEAFF
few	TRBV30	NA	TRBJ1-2	TGTGCCTGGGCGCAAGCTAACTATGGCTACACCTTC	CAWAQANYGYTF
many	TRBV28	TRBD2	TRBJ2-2	TGTGCCAGCAGTTTTTGGGGACTAGCGGGGGGGCCCGGGGAGCTGTTTTTT	CASSFWGLAGGPGELFF
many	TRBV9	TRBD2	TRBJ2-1	TGTGCCAGCAGCGTAGGACTAGCGGGAGCAAAAGGCTCCTACAATGAGCAGTTCTTC	CASSVGLAGAKGSYNEQFF
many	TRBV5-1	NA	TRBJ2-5	TGCGCCAGCAGCACAGGATCGGGGGAAGAGACCCAGTACTTC	CASSTGSGEETQYF
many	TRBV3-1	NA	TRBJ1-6	TGTGCCAGCAGCAAAACTGCCGGGACCTCACATTCACCCCTCCACTTT	CASSKTAGTSHSPLHF
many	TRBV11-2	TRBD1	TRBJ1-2	TGTGCCAGCAGCCGTCAGACAGGGCATCCTTCCTATGGCTACACCTTC	CASSRQTGHPSYGYTF
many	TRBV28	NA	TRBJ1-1	TGTGCCAGCAAGGGCAACACTGAAGCTTTCTTT	CASKGNTEAFF
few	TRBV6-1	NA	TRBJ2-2	TGTGCCAGCAGTGGTCTGACAGCGAACACCGGGGAGCTGTTTTTT	CASSGLTANTGELFF
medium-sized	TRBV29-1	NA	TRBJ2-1	TGCAGCGTCTACGGGGGAAATGAGCAGTTCTTC	CSVYGGNEQFF
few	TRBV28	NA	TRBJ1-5	TGTGCCAGCAGCCAACCAAAAGCAGGGCTGGGCAATCAGCCCCAGCATTTT	CASSQPKAGLGNQPQHF
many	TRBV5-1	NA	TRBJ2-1	TGCGCCAGCACCATCGGAGGGACAGAATACAATGAGCAGTTCTTC	CASTIGGTEYNEQFF
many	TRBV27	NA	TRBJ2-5	TGTGCCAGCAGTTCAATCACGCAAGGAGAGACCCAGTACTTC	CASSSITQGETQYF
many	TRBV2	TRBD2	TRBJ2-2	TGTGCCAGCAAACAATCTAGCGGAATGAACACCGGGGAGCTGTTTTTT	CASKQSSGMNTGELFF
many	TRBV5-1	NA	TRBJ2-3	TGCGCCAGCAGAACAGAGCCTAAAGGTGATACGCAGTATTTT	CASRTEPKGDTQYF
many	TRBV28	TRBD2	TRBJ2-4	TGTGCCAGCAGCTATGTAGGGGAGGGGATTCAGTACTTC	CASSYVGEGIQYF
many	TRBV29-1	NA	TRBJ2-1	TGCAGCGTTGAGTGGTCGTCGTTCGATGAGCAGTTCTTC	CSVEWSSFDEQFF
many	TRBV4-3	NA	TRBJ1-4	TGCGCCAGCAGCCCCACGGGGGGTAATGAAAAACTGTTTTTT	CASSPTGGNEKLFF